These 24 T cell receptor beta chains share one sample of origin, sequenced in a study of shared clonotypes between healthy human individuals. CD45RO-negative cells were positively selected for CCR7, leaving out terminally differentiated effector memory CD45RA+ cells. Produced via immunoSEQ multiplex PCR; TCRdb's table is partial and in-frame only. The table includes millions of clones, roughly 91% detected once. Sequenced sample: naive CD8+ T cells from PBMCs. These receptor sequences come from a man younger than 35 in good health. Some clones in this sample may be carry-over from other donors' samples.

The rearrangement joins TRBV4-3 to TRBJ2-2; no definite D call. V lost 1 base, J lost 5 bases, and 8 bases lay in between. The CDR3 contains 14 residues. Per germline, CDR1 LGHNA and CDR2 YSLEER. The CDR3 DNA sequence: TGCGCCAGCAGCCAAGTCCCTAAGACCGGGGAGCTGTTTTTT. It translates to CASSQVPKTGELFF.

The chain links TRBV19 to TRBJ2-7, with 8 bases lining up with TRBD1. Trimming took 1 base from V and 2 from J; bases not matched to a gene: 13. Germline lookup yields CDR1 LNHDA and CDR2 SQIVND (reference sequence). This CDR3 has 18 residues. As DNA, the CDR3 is TGTGCCAGTAGTATAGGTAGACAGGGGCCGGACCCAACCTACGAGCAGTACTTC. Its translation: CASSIGRQGPDPTYEQYF.

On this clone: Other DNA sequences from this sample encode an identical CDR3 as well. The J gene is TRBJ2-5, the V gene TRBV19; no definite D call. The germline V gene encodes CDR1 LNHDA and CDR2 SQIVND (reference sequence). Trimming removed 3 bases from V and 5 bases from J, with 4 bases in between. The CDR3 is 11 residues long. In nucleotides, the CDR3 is TGTGCCAGTAGTATCCAGGAGACCCAGTACTTC. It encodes CASSIQETQYF.

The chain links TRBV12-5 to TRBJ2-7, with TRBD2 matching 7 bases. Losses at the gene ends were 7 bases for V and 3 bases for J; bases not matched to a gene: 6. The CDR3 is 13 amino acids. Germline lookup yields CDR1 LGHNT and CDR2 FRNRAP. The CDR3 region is CASALGRGYEQYF. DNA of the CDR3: TGTGCTAGTGCCCTAGGGAGGGGCTACGAGCAGTACTTC.

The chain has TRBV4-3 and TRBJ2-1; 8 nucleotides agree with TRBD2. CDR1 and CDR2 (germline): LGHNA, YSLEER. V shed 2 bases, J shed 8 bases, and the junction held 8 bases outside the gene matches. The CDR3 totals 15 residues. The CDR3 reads CASSQKGRAGDEQFF. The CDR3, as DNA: TGCGCCAGCAGCCAAAAGGGTAGAGCGGGGGATGAGCAGTTCTTC.

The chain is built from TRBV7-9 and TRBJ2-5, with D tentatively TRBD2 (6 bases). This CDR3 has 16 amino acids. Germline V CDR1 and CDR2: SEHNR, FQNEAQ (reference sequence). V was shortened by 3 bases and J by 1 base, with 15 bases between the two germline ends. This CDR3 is CASSLRRGKVQETQYF. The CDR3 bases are TGTGCCAGCAGCTTGAGGAGGGGCAAGGTCCAAGAGACCCAGTACTTC.

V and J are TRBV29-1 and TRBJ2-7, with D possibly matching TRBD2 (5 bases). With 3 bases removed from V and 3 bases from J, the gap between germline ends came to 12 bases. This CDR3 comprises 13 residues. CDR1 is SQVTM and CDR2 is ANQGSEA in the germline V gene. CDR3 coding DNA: TGCAGCGTTGAGGACTCTGTACTCTACGAGCAGTACTTC. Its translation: CSVEDSVLYEQYF.

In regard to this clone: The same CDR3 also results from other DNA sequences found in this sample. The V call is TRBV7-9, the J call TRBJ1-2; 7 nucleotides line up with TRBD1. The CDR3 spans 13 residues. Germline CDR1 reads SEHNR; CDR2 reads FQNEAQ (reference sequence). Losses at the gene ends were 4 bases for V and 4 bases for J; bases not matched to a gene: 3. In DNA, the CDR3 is TGTGCCAGCAGCTCAGGGGGGCTCTATGGCTACACCTTC. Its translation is CASSSGGLYGYTF.

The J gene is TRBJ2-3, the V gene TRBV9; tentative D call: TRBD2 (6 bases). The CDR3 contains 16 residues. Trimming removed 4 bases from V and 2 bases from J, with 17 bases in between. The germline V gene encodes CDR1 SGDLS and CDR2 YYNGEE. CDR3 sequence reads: CASSNTPGLHTDTQYF. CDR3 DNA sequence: TGTGCCAGCAGCAACACTCCGGGACTCCACACAGATACGCAGTATTTT.

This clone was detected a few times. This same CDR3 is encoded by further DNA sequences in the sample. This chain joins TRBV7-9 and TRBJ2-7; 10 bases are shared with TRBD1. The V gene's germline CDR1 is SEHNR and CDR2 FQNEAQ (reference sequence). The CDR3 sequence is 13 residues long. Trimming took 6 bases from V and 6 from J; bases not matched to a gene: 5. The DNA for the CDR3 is TGTGCCAGCAGTCCCGGGACAGGGGTCGAGCAGTACTTC. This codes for CASSPGTGVEQYF.

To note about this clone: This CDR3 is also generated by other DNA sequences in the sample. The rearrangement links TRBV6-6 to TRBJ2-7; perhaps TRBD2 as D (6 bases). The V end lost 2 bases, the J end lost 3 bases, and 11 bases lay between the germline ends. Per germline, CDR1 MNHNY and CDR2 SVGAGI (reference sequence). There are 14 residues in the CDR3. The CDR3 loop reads CASSYGGGSYEQYF. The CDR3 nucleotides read TGTGCCAGCAGTTACGGGGGAGGCAGCTACGAGCAGTACTTC.

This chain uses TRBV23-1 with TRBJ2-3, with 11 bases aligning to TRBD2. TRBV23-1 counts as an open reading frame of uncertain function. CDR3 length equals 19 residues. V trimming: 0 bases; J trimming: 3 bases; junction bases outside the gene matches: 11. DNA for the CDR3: TGCGCCAGCAGTCAATCGTTGGGGGTCGCTAGCGGGAGGACAGATACGCAGTATTTT. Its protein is CASSQSLGVASGRTDTQYF.

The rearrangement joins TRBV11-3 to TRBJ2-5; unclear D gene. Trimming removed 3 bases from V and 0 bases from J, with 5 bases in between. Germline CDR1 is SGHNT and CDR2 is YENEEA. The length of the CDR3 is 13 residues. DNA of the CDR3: TGTGCCAGCAGCTTCCGGGACCAAGAGACCCAGTACTTC. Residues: CASSFRDQETQYF.

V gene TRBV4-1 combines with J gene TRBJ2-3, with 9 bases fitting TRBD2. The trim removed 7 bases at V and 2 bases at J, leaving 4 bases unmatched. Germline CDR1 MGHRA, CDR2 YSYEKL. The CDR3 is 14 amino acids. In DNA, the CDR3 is TGCGCCAGCACTAGCGGGACCCACACAGATACGCAGTATTTT. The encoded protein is CASTSGTHTDTQYF.

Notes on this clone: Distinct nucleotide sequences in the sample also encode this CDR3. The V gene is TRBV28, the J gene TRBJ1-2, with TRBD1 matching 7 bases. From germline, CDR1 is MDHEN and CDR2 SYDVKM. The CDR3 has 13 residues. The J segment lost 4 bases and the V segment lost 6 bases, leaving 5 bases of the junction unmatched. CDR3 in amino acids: CASRPTGSYGYTF. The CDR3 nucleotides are TGTGCCAGCAGGCCGACAGGGAGCTATGGCTACACCTTC.

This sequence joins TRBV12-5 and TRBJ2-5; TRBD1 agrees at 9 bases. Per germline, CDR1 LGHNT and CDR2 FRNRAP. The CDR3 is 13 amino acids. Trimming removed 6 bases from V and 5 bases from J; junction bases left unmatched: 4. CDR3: CASGKTGGETQYF. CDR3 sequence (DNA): TGTGCTAGTGGGAAGACAGGGGGGGAGACCCAGTACTTC.

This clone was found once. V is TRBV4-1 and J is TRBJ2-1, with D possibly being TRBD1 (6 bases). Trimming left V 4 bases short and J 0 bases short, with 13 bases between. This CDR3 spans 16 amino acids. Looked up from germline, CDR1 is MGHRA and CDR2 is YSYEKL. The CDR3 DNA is TGCGCCAGCAGCCCAGGGGAGTGGAGCTCCTACAATGAGCAGTTCTTC. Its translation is CASSPGEWSSYNEQFF.

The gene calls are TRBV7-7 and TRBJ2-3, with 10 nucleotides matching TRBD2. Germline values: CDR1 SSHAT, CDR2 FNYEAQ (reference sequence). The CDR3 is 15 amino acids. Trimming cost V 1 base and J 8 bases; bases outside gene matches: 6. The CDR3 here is CASSLELAGDSTQYF. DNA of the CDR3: TGTGCCAGCAGCTTAGAGCTAGCGGGAGACAGTACGCAGTATTTT.

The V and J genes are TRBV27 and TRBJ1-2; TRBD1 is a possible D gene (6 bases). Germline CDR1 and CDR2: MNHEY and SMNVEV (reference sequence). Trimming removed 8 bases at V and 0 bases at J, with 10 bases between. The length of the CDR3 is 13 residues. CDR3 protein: CASPGQPNYGYTF. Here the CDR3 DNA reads TGTGCCAGCCCCGGACAGCCTAACTATGGCTACACCTTC.

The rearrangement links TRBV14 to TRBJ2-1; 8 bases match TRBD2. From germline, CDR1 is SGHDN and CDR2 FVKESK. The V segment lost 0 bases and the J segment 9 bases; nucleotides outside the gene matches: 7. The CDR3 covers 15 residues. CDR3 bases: TGTGCCAGCAGCCAAGATAGGGGACTAGTCAGTGAGCAGTTCTTC. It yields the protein CASSQDRGLVSEQFF.

The CDR3 protein is CASSQDRRVSSYNEQFF. The CDR3, as DNA: TGCGCCAGCAGCCAAGACCGGCGGGTAAGCTCCTACAATGAGCAGTTCTTC. The V call is TRBV4-1, the J call TRBJ2-1, with D maybe TRBD2 (5 bases). Trimming took 0 bases from V and 0 from J, leaving 12 bases between them. The germline CDR1 and CDR2 sequences are MGHRA and YSYEKL. The CDR3 loop spans 17 amino acids.

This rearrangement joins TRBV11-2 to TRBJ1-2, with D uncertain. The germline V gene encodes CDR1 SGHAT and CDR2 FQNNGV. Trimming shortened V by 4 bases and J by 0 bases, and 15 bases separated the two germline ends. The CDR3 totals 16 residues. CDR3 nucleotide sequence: TGTGCCAGCAGCTCCACAGAGGGTTTAGCTAACTATGGCTACACCTTC. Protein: CASSSTEGLANYGYTF. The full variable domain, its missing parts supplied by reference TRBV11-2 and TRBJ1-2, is EAGVAQSPRYKIIEKRQSVAFWCNPISGHATLYWYQQILGQGPKLLIQFQNNGVVDDSQLPKDRFSAERLKGVDSTLKIQPAKLEDSAVYLCASSSTEGLANYGYTFGSGTRLTVV.

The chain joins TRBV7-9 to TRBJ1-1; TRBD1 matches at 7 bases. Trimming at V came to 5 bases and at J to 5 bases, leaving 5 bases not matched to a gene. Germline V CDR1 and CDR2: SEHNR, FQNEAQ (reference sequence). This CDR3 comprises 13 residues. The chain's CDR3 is CASSLSDRTEAFF. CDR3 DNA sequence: TGTGCCAGCAGCCTCTCGGACAGGACTGAAGCTTTCTTT.

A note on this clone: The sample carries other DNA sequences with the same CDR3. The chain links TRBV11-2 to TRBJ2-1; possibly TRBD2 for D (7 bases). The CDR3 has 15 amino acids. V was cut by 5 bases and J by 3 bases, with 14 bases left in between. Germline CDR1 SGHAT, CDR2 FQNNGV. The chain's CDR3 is CASSLGGGSYNEQFF. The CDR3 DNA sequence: TGTGCCAGCAGCCTGGGAGGGGGGAGCTACAATGAGCAGTTCTTC.